Described below is a single T cell receptor beta chain sequence and its context. What it binds is not known. PBMCs came from 10 ml fresh peripheral blood. This sample was included in a study of T cells in Graves' hyperthyroidism and ophthalmopathy. Study observations and caveats: A model of 13 V-J features distinguished ophthalmopathy from stable hyperthyroidism. Expanded thyroid clonotypes (above 0.001) were mostly also found in blood.

Amplified regions were TCR beta CDR3 sequences from RNA transcripts. The HTBI primer set drove a first-round RT-PCR of the TCR CDR3. From the multiplex PCR reads, TCRdb called clonotypes with MiXCR, one entry per CDR3 protein. The sample consists of around 760,000 distinct CDR3 sequences, 35% of them appearing once. The CDR3 is 16 residues long. CDR1 and CDR2 (germline): SGHTS, YDEGEE. The junction had 2 bases not matched to a gene; V was cut back by 3 bases and J by 2 bases. The TCR originated in a woman in her thirties or forties with Graves' hyperthyroidism. The chain links TRBV5-8 to TRBJ2-7; 16 bases are shared with TRBD2. The sequencing input was blood. CDR3 DNA: TGTGCCAGCAGCTGGGGACTAGCGGGAGGGCCCTACGAGCAGTACTTC. Translated, it gives CASSWGLAGGPYEQYF.